One sample yielded the 2 T cell receptor beta chains listed below, sequenced in a study of identical twins. MiXCR was run by TCRdb on the 5' RACE reads, yielding one entry per CDR3 protein. The sample comprises approximately 670,000 distinct CDR3 sequences, roughly 6% of which are singletons, and around 1.9% rests with the top ten. Sample: naive T cells sorted from blood. Receptors were obtained from a man aged 18 to 35 in good health.

This clonotype was counted between two and nine times. V is TRBV12-3 or TRBV12-4 and J is TRBJ1-5; D unclear. Trimming stripped 1 base from V and 2 bases from J, with 15 bases between. This CDR3 is 17 amino acids long. Written as DNA, the CDR3 is TGTGCCAGCAGTTTAGATGGTTGGGGTTTTGGCAATCAGCCCCAGCATTTT. Translating gives CASSLDGWGFGNQPQHF.

This clonotype was seen ten or more times. The chain is built from TRBV6-1 and TRBJ2-1; D unclear. CDR1 and CDR2 from the germline V gene are MNHNS and SASEGT. The CDR3 length is 15 residues. V was clipped by 10 bases and J by 2 bases, with 18 bases between them. The CDR3 nucleotides are TGTGCCACCCACGAAGTCCATGGCCCCTACAATGAGCAGTTCTTC. Its translation is CATHEVHGPYNEQFF.